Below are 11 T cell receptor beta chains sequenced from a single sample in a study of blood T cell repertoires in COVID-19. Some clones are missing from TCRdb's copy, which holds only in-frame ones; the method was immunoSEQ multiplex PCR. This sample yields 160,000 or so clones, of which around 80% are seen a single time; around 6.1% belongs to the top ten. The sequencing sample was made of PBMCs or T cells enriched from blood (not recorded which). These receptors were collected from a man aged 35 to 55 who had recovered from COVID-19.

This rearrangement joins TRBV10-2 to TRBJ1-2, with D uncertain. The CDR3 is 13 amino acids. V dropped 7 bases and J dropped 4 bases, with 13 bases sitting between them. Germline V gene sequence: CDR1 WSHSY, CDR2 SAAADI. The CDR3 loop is CASTPGGIYGYTF. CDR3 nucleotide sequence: TGCGCCAGCACTCCCGGAGGCATCTATGGCTACACCTTC.

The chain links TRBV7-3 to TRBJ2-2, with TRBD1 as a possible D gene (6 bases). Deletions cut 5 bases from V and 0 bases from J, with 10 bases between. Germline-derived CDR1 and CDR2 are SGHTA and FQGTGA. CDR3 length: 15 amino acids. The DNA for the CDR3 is TGTGCCAGCAGCGGGGGCGGGTCGAACACCGGGGAGCTGTTTTTT. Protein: CASSGGGSNTGELFF.

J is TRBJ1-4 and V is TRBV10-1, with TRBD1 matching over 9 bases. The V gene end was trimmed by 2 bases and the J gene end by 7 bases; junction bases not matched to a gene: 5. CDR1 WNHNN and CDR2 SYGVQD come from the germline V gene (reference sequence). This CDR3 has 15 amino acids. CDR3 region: CASSEAGTGTEKLFF. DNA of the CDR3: TGCGCCAGCAGTGAGGCCGGGACAGGGACTGAAAAACTGTTTTTT.

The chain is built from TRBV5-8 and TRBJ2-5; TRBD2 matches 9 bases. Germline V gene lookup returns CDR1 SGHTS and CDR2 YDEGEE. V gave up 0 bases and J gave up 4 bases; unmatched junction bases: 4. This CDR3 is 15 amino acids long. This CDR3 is CASSLGLAGRETQYF. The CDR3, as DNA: TGTGCCAGCAGCTTGGGGCTAGCGGGGAGAGAGACCCAGTACTTC. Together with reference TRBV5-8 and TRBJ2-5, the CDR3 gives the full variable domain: EAGVTQSPTHLIKTRGQQATLRCSPISGHTSVYWYQQALGLGLQFLLWYDEGEERNRGNFPPRFSGRQFPNYSSELNVNALELEDSALYLCASSLGLAGRETQYFGPGTRLLVL.

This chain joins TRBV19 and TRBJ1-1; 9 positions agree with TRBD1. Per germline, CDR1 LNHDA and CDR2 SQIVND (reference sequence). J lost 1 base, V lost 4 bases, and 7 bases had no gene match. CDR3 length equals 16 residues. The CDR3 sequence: CASSTGTGKTNTEAFF. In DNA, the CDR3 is TGTGCCAGTAGTACAGGGACAGGGAAAACGAACACTGAAGCTTTCTTT.

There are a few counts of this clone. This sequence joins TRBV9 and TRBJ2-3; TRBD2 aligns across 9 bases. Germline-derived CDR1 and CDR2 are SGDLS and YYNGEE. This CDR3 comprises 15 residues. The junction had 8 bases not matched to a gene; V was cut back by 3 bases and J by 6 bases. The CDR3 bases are TGTGCCAGCAGCGCAGAGCGGGGGGAATGGGATACGCAGTATTTT. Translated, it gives CASSAERGEWDTQYF.

The CDR3 reads CASTAWASYNSPLHF. In DNA form, the CDR3 reads TGTGCCAGTACCGCCTGGGCCTCCTATAATTCACCCCTCCACTTT. The V and J genes are TRBV19 and TRBJ1-6; no definite D call. Trimming cost V 7 bases and J 0 bases, with 10 bases left between them. The CDR3 runs to 15 residues. Germline V gene sequence: CDR1 LNHDA, CDR2 SQIVND (reference sequence). The entire variable domain, with the rest obtained from reference TRBV19 and TRBJ1-6, is as follows: DGGITQSPKYLFRKEGQNVTLSCEQNLNHDAMYWYRQDPGQGLRLIYYSQIVNDFQKGDIAEGYSVSREKKESFPLTVTSAQKNPTAFYLCASTAWASYNSPLHFGNGTRLTVT.

As DNA, the CDR3 is TGTGCCAGCAACCCCCTTTCTGGCCCTAACAGAGAAAGGGAAAAACTGTTTTTT. Amino acids: CASNPLSGPNREREKLFF. V is TRBV7-6 and J is TRBJ1-4, with D unresolved. The CDR3 is 18 amino acids. V gave up 7 bases and J gave up 8 bases, with 29 bases separating them. Germline assignment: CDR1 SGHVS and CDR2 FNYEAQ.

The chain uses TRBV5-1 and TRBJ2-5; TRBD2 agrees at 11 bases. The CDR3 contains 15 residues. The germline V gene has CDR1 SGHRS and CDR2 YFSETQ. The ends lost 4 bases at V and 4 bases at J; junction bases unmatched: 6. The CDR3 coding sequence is TGCGCCAGCAGCAGCCTTAGCGGGGGGGCAGAGACCCAGTACTTC. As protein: CASSSLSGGAETQYF.

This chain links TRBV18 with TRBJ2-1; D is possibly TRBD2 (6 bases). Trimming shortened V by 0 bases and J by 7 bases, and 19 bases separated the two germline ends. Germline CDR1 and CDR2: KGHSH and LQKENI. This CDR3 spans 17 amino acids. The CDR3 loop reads CASSPPSAGPSLNEQFF. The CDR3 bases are TGTGCCAGCTCACCACCGTCGGCGGGGCCCTCGTTAAATGAGCAGTTCTTC.

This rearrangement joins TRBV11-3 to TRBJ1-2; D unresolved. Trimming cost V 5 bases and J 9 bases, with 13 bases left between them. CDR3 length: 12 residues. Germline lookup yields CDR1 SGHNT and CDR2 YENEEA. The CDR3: CASSLGPGSYTF. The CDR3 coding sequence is TGTGCCAGCAGCCTCGGCCCCGGGAGCTACACCTTC.